This entry lists 30 T cell receptor beta chains sequenced from one sample in a study of blood T cell repertoires in COVID-19. The assay was immunoSEQ multiplex PCR, and TCRdb's table has in-frame clones only and misses some. The sample holds around 200,000 clones, roughly 85% seen once. The specimen sequenced was PBMCs or T cells enriched from blood (not recorded which). These receptors originate from a man between 35 and 55 years old who had recovered from COVID-19.

The rearrangement uses TRBV6-2 or TRBV6-3 and TRBJ2-1; tentative D call: TRBD2 (6 bases). Looked up from germline, CDR1 is MNHEY and CDR2 is SVGEGT. The CDR3 is made up of 14 amino acids. The V gene lost 6 bases and the J gene lost 8 bases, with 17 bases spanning the gap. This CDR3 is CASSTREKTDEQFF. The CDR3 region has the DNA TGTGCCAGCAGCACACGGGAGAAGACCGATGAGCAGTTCTTC.

The rearrangement joins TRBV6-5 to TRBJ2-7; 11 nucleotides agree with TRBD1. V shed 4 bases, J shed 3 bases, and the junction held 5 bases outside the gene matches. This CDR3 region has 15 residues. In germline, CDR1 is MNHEY, CDR2 SVGAGI. In DNA, the CDR3 is TGTGCCAGCAGTTCCGGGACAGGGGGTTTCTACGAGCAGTACTTC. Its protein product is CASSSGTGGFYEQYF.

This chain uses TRBV4-1 with TRBJ1-4; perhaps TRBD1 as D (6 bases). Trimming removed 3 bases at V and 0 bases at J, with 23 bases between. The CDR3 length is 20 residues. Looked up from germline, CDR1 is MGHRA and CDR2 is YSYEKL. CDR3 coding DNA: TGCGCCAGCAGCCACCCAACCCGGGACACCGAACAATCAACTAATGAAAAACTGTTTTTT. Translating gives CASSHPTRDTEQSTNEKLFF.

The V and J genes are TRBV7-2 and TRBJ1-6; the D is unclear. This CDR3 spans 14 amino acids. CDR1 is SGHTA, CDR2 FQGNSA, per germline. Trimming removed 1 base at V and 6 bases at J, with 7 bases between. CDR3 sequence (DNA): TGTGCCAGCAGCTTAGATACAACTAATTCACCCCTCCACTTT. This gives the protein CASSLDTTNSPLHF.

The V gene is TRBV5-1, the J gene TRBJ2-7, with 7 bases identical to TRBD2. The CDR3 is 15 amino acids. Trimming removed 4 bases from V and 2 bases from J; junction bases left unmatched: 9. Germline CDR1 and CDR2: SGHRS and YFSETQ. CDR3 protein: CASSLAAGTTYEQYF. The CDR3 DNA is TGCGCCAGCAGCCTGGCAGCGGGAACTACCTACGAGCAGTACTTC.

This clone has just one count. The chain combines TRBV28 with TRBJ1-5; TRBD1 matches 7 bases. After removal of 5 bases from V and 0 bases from J, the junction contained 13 bases not matched to a gene. The CDR3 consists of 18 residues. Looked up from germline, CDR1 is MDHEN and CDR2 is SYDVKM. The CDR3 sequence: CASSETGTVIYSNQPQHF. CDR3 in DNA: TGTGCCAGCAGTGAAACCGGGACAGTGATTTATAGCAATCAGCCCCAGCATTTT.

This clone was detected a few times. J is TRBJ2-7 and V is TRBV5-1, with a possible D match to TRBD2 (5 bases). This CDR3 is 12 amino acids long. Germline V gene lookup returns CDR1 SGHRS and CDR2 YFSETQ. Trimming took 1 base from V and 4 from J, leaving 6 bases between them. The CDR3 loop reads CASSLRGYEQYF. In DNA form, the CDR3 reads TGCGCCAGCAGCTTGAGAGGGTACGAGCAGTACTTC.

This clone was observed a single time. The V call is TRBV7-2, the J call TRBJ2-3; TRBD2 matches 8 bases. The V and J ends lost 2 bases and 5 bases, in that order; junction bases with no gene match: 9. The V gene's germline CDR1 is SGHTA and CDR2 FQGNSA. This CDR3 has 16 amino acids. The CDR3 nucleotides read TGTGCCAGCAGCTTACCTGGCGGGAGGTTTATAGATACGCAGTATTTT. Protein sequence: CASSLPGGRFIDTQYF.

This chain joins TRBV6-5 and TRBJ1-5, with 9 bases that match TRBD1. After removal of 6 bases from V and 6 bases from J, the junction contained 6 bases not matched to a gene. This CDR3 is built from 14 residues. Germline V gives CDR1 MNHEY, CDR2 SVGAGI. The CDR3 is CASRGTGQTQPQHF. The CDR3 DNA reads TGTGCCAGCAGGGGGACAGGGCAGACTCAGCCCCAGCATTTT.

This clone was detected once. The chain is built from TRBV11-3 and TRBJ2-1, with D possibly TRBD2 on 6 matching bases. The CDR3 length is 14 residues. Per the germline V gene, CDR1 is SGHNT and CDR2 is YENEEA. Trimming shortened V by 5 bases and J by 8 bases, and 16 bases separated the two germline ends. CDR3 loop: CASSLSSALDEQFF. The DNA for the CDR3 is TGTGCCAGCAGCCTATCTAGCGCTCTTGATGAGCAGTTCTTC.

The chain has TRBV7-9 and TRBJ1-1, with D hard to call. Between the trimmed V and J ends, which lost 3 bases and 1 base, there was a span of 6 bases. This CDR3 has 13 amino acids. Germline V gene sequence: CDR1 SEHNR, CDR2 FQNEAQ (reference sequence). The CDR3, as DNA: TGTGCCAGCAGCTTTGGGAGGAACACTGAAGCTTTCTTT. It codes for CASSFGRNTEAFF.

Only one count was recorded for this clone. The rearrangement joins TRBV3-1 (or the pseudogene TRBV3-2) to TRBJ1-2; no reliable D call. The ends were cut back, 1 base at V and 4 bases at J, with 7 bases in the middle. Germline V CDR1 and CDR2: LGHDT, YNNKEL (reference sequence). The CDR3 loop spans 13 amino acids. The CDR3 bases are TGTGCCAGCAGCCAAGCCTCGTCCTATGGCTACACCTTC. Encoded protein: CASSQASSYGYTF.

Concerning this clone itself: The junction shows a germline mismatch at one end, possibly a read error. The chain employs TRBV7-8 and TRBJ2-3; 9 positions agree with TRBD1. The CDR3 consists of 14 residues. CDR1 is SGHVS and CDR2 is FQNEAQ in the germline V gene. CDR3 nucleotide sequence: TGTGCCAGCAGCTTGGGACAGGGAACAGTTACGCAGTATTTT. Protein: CASSLGQGTVTQYF.

V usage is TRBV5-1 and J usage is TRBJ2-1, with 8 bases matching TRBD1. Germline-derived CDR1 and CDR2 are SGHRS and YFSETQ. The trim removed 4 bases at V and 7 bases at J, leaving 16 bases unmatched. The CDR3 is 17 residues long. The CDR3 is CASSVTMPGQAQNEQFF. CDR3 nucleotides: TGCGCCAGCAGCGTTACGATGCCGGGACAGGCCCAGAATGAGCAGTTCTTC.

This clone is a singleton in its sample. This chain uses TRBV10-2 with TRBJ1-6; tentative D call: TRBD1 (5 bases). The CDR3 loop spans 15 amino acids. Trimming pared 2 bases from V and 7 bases from J, leaving 12 bases between. Germline lookup yields CDR1 WSHSY and CDR2 SAAADI. The CDR3 spells CASSEESGGNSPLHF. As DNA, the CDR3 is TGCGCCAGCAGTGAGGAAAGTGGGGGGAATTCACCCCTCCACTTT.

The rearrangement links TRBV28 to TRBJ2-5, with 10 bases that match TRBD1. Per the germline V gene, CDR1 is MDHEN and CDR2 is SYDVKM. This CDR3 is 15 amino acids long. V trimming: 3 bases; J trimming: 3 bases; junction bases outside the gene matches: 4. The CDR3 is CASSFRDRGKETQYF. CDR3 coding DNA: TGTGCCAGCAGTTTCCGGGACAGGGGAAAAGAGACCCAGTACTTC.

The J gene is TRBJ1-1, the V gene TRBV28, with 7 bases lining up with TRBD1. The CDR3 has 15 residues. Germline values: CDR1 MDHEN, CDR2 SYDVKM. J was trimmed by 2 bases and V by 4 bases; bases with no gene match: 7. In DNA, the CDR3 is TGTGCCAGCAGTTCGGGAGGGGGCAGTAACACTGAAGCTTTCTTT. It specifies CASSSGGGSNTEAFF.

This clone was counted between two and nine times. J is TRBJ2-7 and V is TRBV5-1; D is unresolved. This CDR3 spans 14 amino acids. The V gene's germline CDR1 is SGHRS and CDR2 YFSETQ. Trimming cost V 4 bases and J 2 bases, with 13 bases left between them. The CDR3 sequence is CASSDYGSPYEQYF. The CDR3 DNA is TGCGCCAGCAGCGATTACGGTAGTCCCTACGAGCAGTACTTC.

The chain uses TRBV7-9 and TRBJ2-7; D gene unclear. Between the trimmed V and J ends, which lost 5 bases and 0 bases, there was a span of 14 bases. CDR3 length equals 15 residues. Germline V gene data show CDR1 as SEHNR and CDR2 as FQNEAQ (reference sequence). The CDR3 loop reads CASSLTRQSSYEQYF. The CDR3, as DNA: TGTGCCAGCAGCCTCACGCGGCAGAGCTCCTACGAGCAGTACTTC.

V is TRBV7-2 and J is TRBJ1-1, with D possibly TRBD1 on 5 matching bases. The length of the CDR3 is 14 residues. The germline V gene has CDR1 SGHTA and CDR2 FQGNSA. Deletions cut 1 base from V and 0 bases from J, with 6 bases between. In DNA form, the CDR3 reads TGTGCCAGCAGCTTAGTCAGGGTGAACACTGAAGCTTTCTTT. Protein sequence: CASSLVRVNTEAFF.

This clone is a singleton in its sample. The rearrangement uses TRBV24-1 and TRBJ1-1; tentatively, D is TRBD1 (5 bases). This CDR3 is built from 13 residues. The germline V gene encodes CDR1 KGHDR and CDR2 SFDVKD. V was clipped by 9 bases and J by 1 base, with 11 bases between them. Here the CDR3 DNA reads TGTGCCACCCAGAAAAGGGGGAACACTGAAGCTTTCTTT. Amino acids: CATQKRGNTEAFF.

The chain uses TRBV6-1 and TRBJ2-3; no clear D. V was pared by 3 bases and J by 0 bases, with 10 bases between. This CDR3 has 15 amino acids. Germline V gene lookup returns CDR1 MNHNS and CDR2 SASEGT. The CDR3 bases are TGTGCCAGCAGTGATGTGGCCTCTAGCACAGATACGCAGTATTTT. It encodes CASSDVASSTDTQYF.

The chain joins TRBV7-9 to TRBJ2-6; tentative D call: TRBD1 (5 bases). The CDR3 contains 16 residues. The V end was cut by 4 bases, the J end by 0 bases, with 10 bases between. The germline CDR1 and CDR2 sequences are SEHNR and FQNEAQ (reference sequence). The chain's CDR3 is CASSSSDSSGANVLTF. In DNA, the CDR3 is TGTGCCAGCAGCTCCTCTGACAGCTCTGGGGCCAACGTCCTGACTTTC.

This rearrangement joins TRBV3-1 (or the pseudogene TRBV3-2) to TRBJ2-3, with 10 bases that match TRBD1. Germline assignment: CDR1 LGHDT and CDR2 YNNKEL (reference sequence). This CDR3 spans 15 amino acids. V was clipped by 1 base and J by 5 bases; unmatched bases: 3. The CDR3: CASSQVGQGVDTQYF. The CDR3 DNA reads TGTGCCAGCAGCCAAGTTGGACAGGGGGTAGATACGCAGTATTTT.

This chain joins TRBV5-1 and TRBJ2-2, with D possibly matching TRBD2 (5 bases). V lost 4 bases and J 4 bases, leaving 14 bases between the germline ends. Germline assignment: CDR1 SGHRS and CDR2 YFSETQ. This CDR3 region has 15 residues. The CDR3, as DNA: TGCGCCAGCAGCCAACTAGATAAACCCACCGGGGAGCTGTTTTTT. It codes for CASSQLDKPTGELFF.

The chain combines TRBV30 with TRBJ1-2; D remains unclear. Trimming cost V 3 bases and J 6 bases, with 8 bases left between them. This CDR3 is built from 11 residues. Germline V gene lookup returns CDR1 GTSNPN and CDR2 SVGIG (reference sequence). CDR3 coding DNA: TGTGCCTGGAGGAGTTCCCATGGCTACACCTTC. It encodes CAWRSSHGYTF.

The rearrangement joins TRBV4-3 to TRBJ2-1, with unresolved D. The V and J ends lost 3 bases and 0 bases respectively, with 12 bases between them. Germline V gene data show CDR1 as LGHNA and CDR2 as YSLEER. The CDR3 sequence is 16 residues long. The CDR3 nucleotides read TGCGCCAGCAGCCAGGTGATAGTGAACTCCTACAATGAGCAGTTCTTC. Encoded protein: CASSQVIVNSYNEQFF.

This chain joins TRBV7-9 and TRBJ2-2; D unresolved. Trimming took 5 bases from V and 7 from J, leaving 11 bases between them. This CDR3 is built from 13 residues. CDR1 is SEHNR and CDR2 is FQNEAQ in the germline V gene (reference sequence). CDR3 coding DNA: TGTGCCAGCAGCCGCGGAACGGGCGGGGAGCTGTTTTTT. Amino acids: CASSRGTGGELFF. The variable domain in full, with the rest retrieved from reference TRBV7-9 and TRBJ2-2, is DTGVSQNPRHKITKRGQNVTFRCDPISEHNRLYWYRQTLGQGPEFLTYFQNEAQLEKSRLLSDRFSAERPKGSFSTLEIQRTEQGDSAMYLCASSRGTGGELFFGEGSRLTVL.

This chain uses TRBV5-1 with TRBJ2-5, with TRBD2 matching 10 bases. CDR3 size: 15 residues. Unmatched junction bases numbered 7, after V lost 3 bases and J lost 5 bases. Germline loops: CDR1 SGHRS, CDR2 YFSETQ. The CDR3 DNA sequence: TGCGCCAGCAGCTCGAGCGGGAGGGCCGGGGAGACCCAGTACTTC. Protein: CASSSSGRAGETQYF. Based on the CDR3 plus reference TRBV5-1 and TRBJ2-5, the full variable domain is KAGVTQTPRYLIKTRGQQVTLSCSPISGHRSVSWYQQTPGQGLQFLFEYFSETQRNKGNFPGRFSGRQFSNSRSEMNVSTLELGDSALYLCASSSSGRAGETQYFGPGTRLLVL.

The chain employs TRBV12-3 or TRBV12-4 and TRBJ2-7; perhaps TRBD1 as D (5 bases). The V end lost 5 bases, the J end lost 4 bases, and 12 bases lay between the germline ends. The CDR3 consists of 13 residues. CDR3 nucleotides: TGTGCCAGCAGTCCAGGGTTAGGTTACGAGCAGTACTTC. Translated: CASSPGLGYEQYF.